Detailed here is one T cell receptor beta chain. J lost 7 bases, V lost 6 bases, and 14 bases had no gene match. This CDR3 is 15 amino acids long. Germline CDR1 reads SSHAT; CDR2 reads FNYEAQ (reference sequence). Here immunoSEQ multiplex PCR was the method, and the copy in TCRdb shows in-frame clones only, minus some. The sample holds about 84,000 clones, about 80% seen once. The source of the sample is a study of blood T cell repertoires in COVID-19. The chain is built from TRBV7-7 and TRBJ1-2, with 7 bases that match TRBD1. The clonotype was recovered from a man over 45 with active or convalescent COVID-19. Source material: peripheral blood. The CDR3 reads CASRPLDRDGGGYTF. The DNA for the CDR3 is TGTGCCAGCAGACCGCTTGACAGGGACGGAGGTGGCTACACCTTC.